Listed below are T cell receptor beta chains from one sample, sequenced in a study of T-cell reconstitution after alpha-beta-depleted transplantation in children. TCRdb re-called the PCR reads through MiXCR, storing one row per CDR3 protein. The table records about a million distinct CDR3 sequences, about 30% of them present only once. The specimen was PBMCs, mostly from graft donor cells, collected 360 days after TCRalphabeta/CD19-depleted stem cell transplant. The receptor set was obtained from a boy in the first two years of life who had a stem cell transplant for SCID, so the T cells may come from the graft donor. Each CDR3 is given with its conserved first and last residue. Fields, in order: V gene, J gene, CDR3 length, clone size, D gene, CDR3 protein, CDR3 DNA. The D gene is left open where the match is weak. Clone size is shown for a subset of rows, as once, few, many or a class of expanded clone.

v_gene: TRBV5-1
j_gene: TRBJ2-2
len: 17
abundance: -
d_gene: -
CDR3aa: CASSSPMTGSNTGELFF
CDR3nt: TGCGCCAGCAGCTCCCCGATGACAGGCTCGAACACCGGGGAGCTGTTTTTT

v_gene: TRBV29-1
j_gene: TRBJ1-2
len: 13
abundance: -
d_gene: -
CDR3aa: CSGRPETGGGYTF
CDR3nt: TGCAGCGGTCGACCCGAGACGGGGGGCGGCTACACCTTC

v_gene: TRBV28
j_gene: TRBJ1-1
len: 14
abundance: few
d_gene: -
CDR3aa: CAAFARHLNTEAFF
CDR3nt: TGTGCCGCTTTCGCCCGGCACCTGAACACTGAAGCTTTCTTT

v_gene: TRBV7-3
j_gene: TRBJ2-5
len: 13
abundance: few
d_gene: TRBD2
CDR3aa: CASSILAGVAQYF
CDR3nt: TGTGCCAGCAGTATACTAGCGGGCGTGGCCCAGTACTTC

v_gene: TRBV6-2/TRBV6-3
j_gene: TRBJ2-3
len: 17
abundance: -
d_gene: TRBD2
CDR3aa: CASADPSLAKITDTQYF
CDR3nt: TGTGCCAGCGCCGACCCCTCACTAGCGAAGATCACAGATACGCAGTATTTT

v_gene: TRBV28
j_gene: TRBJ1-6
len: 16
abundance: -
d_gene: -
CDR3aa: CASSWGPGLGNSPLHF
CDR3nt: TGTGCCAGCAGTTGGGGCCCGGGACTTGGTAATTCACCCCTCCACTTT

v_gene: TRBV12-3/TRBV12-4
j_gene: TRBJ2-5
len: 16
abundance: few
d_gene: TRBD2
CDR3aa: CASSPLQLAGAETQYF
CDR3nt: TGTGCCAGCAGTCCTCTTCAACTAGCGGGGGCGGAGACCCAGTACTTC

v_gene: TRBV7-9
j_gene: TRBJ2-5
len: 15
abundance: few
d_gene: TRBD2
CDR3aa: CASSLGTRLAETQYF
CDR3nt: TGTGCCAGCAGCTTAGGAACGAGACTAGCGGAGACCCAGTACTTC

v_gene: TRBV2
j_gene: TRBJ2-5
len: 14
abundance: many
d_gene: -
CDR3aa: CASSESLIQETQYF
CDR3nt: TGTGCCAGCAGTGAATCACTCATCCAAGAGACCCAGTACTTC

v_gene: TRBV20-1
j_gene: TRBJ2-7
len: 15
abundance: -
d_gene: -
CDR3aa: CSARDGETRAYEQYF
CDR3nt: TGCAGTGCTAGAGATGGGGAGACACGGGCCTACGAGCAGTACTTC

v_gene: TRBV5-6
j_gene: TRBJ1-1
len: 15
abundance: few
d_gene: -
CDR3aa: CASSPRDPGSPEAFF
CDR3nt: TGTGCCAGCAGCCCACGGGACCCCGGTTCCCCTGAAGCTTTCTTT

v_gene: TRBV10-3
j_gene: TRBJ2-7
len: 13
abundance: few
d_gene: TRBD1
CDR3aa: CAIKGDSSYEQYF
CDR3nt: TGTGCCATCAAAGGGGACAGCTCCTACGAGCAGTACTTC

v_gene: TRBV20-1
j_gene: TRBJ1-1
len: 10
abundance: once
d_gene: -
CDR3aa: CSAYDTEAFF
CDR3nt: TGCAGTGCTTACGACACTGAAGCTTTCTTT

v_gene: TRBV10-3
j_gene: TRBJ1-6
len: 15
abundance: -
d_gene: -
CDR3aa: CAISERGVDNSPLHF
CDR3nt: TGTGCCATCAGTGAGCGGGGGGTCGATAATTCACCCCTCCACTTT

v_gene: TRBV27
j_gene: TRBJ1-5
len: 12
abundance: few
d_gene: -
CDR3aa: CASSYPGMPQHF
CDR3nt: TGTGCCAGCAGTTATCCAGGGATGCCCCAGCATTTT

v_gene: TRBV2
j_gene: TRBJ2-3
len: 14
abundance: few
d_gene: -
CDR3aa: CASRQTRSSDTQYF
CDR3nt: TGTGCCAGCAGGCAGACTAGGAGTTCCGATACGCAGTATTTT

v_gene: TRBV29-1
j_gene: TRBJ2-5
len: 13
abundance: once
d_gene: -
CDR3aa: CSVPTPGQETQYF
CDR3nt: TGCAGCGTTCCGACCCCGGGGCAAGAGACCCAGTACTTC

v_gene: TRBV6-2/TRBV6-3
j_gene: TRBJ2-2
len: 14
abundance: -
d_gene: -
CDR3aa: CASSPPDRPGELFF
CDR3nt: TGTGCCAGCAGCCCTCCCGACAGGCCCGGGGAGCTGTTTTTT

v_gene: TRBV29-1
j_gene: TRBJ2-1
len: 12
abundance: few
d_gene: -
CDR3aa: CSVGWVQYEQFF
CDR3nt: TGCAGCGTTGGCTGGGTTCAGTATGAGCAGTTCTTC

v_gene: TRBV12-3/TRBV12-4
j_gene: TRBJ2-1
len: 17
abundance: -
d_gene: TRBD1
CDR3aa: CASSLARRTGSYNEQFF
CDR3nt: TGTGCCAGCAGTTTAGCGCGAAGGACAGGGTCCTACAATGAGCAGTTCTTC

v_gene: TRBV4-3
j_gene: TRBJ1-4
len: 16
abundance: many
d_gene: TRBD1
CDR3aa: CASSRLGTGHNEKLFF
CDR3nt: TGCGCCAGCAGCCGGCTAGGGACAGGACATAATGAAAAACTGTTTTTT

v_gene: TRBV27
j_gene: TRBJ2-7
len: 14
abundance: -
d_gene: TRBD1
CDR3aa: CASSLGTVWSEQYF
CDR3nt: TGTGCCAGCAGTTTAGGGACAGTCTGGTCAGAGCAGTACTTC

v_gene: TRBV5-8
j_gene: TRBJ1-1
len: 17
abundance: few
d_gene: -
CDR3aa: CASNLRGPGAVNTEAFF
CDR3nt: TGTGCCAGCAACCTGAGGGGTCCCGGTGCGGTGAACACTGAAGCTTTCTTT

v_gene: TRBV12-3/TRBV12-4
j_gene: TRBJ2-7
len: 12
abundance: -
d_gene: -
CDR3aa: CASRGTIYEQYF
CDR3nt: TGTGCCAGCCGGGGAACGATCTACGAGCAGTACTTC

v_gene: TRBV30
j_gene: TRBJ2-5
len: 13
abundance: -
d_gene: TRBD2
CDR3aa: CAWSAQGGQTQYF
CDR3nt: TGTGCCTGGAGTGCCCAGGGAGGGCAGACCCAGTACTTC

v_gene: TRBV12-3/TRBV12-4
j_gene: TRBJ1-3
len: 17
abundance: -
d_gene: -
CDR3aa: CASRLSEAGVTGNTIYF
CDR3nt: TGTGCCAGCAGGTTGAGCGAAGCGGGGGTCACTGGAAACACCATATATTTT

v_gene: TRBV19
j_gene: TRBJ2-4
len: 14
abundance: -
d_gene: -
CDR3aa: CASSISRTENIQYF
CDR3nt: TGTGCCAGTAGTATTAGTCGTACAGAGAACATTCAGTACTTC

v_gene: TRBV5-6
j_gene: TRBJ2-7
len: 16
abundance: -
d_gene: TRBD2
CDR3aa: CASSRRTSRLSYEQYF
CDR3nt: TGTGCCAGCAGCCGCAGGACTAGTCGACTCTCCTACGAGCAGTACTTC

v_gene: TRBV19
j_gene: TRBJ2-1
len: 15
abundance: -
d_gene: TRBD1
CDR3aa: CASTAPGQGYNEQFF
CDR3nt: TGTGCCAGTACTGCTCCCGGACAGGGTTACAATGAGCAGTTCTTC

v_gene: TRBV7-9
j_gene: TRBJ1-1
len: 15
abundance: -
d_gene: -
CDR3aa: CASSFLRQENTEAFF
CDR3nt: TGTGCCAGCAGCTTTCTAAGACAGGAGAACACTGAAGCTTTCTTT

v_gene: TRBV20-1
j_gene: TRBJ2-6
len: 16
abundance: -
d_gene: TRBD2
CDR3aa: CSAIARRGAGANVLTF
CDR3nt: TGCAGTGCTATAGCCAGGCGGGGGGCTGGGGCCAACGTCCTGACTTTC

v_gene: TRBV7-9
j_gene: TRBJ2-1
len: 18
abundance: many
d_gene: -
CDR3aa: CASRSSGHGRVTYNEQFF
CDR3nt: TGTGCCAGCAGATCCTCCGGACACGGTCGTGTTACCTACAATGAGCAGTTCTTC

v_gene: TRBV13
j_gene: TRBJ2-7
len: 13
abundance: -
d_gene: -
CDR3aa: CASSLIRVHEQYF
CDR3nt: TGTGCCAGCAGCTTGATTCGGGTCCACGAGCAGTACTTC

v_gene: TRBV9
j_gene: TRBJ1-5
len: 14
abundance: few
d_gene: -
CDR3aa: CASSVGGGSQPQHF
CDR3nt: TGTGCCAGCAGCGTTGGGGGGGGTTCTCAGCCCCAGCATTTT

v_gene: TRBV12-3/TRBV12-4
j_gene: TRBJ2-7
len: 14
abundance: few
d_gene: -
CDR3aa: CASSLGAGAREQYF
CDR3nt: TGTGCCAGCAGTTTAGGGGCGGGGGCGCGGGAGCAGTACTTC

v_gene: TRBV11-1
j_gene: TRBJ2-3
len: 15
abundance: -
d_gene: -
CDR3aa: CASSLFSSSADTQYF
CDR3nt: TGTGCCAGCAGCTTATTTTCGTCTAGTGCAGATACGCAGTATTTT

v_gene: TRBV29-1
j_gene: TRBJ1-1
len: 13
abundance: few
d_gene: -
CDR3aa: CSVYRGANTEAFF
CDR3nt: TGCAGCGTTTATAGGGGGGCGAACACTGAAGCTTTCTTT

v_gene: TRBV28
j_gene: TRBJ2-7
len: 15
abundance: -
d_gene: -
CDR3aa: CASSSGTRLSYEQYF
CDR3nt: TGTGCCAGCAGTTCCGGGACACGACTCTCCTACGAGCAGTACTTC

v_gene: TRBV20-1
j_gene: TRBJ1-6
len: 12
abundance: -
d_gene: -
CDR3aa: CSARAWEAPLHF
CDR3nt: TGCAGTGCTAGAGCGTGGGAAGCGCCCCTCCACTTT

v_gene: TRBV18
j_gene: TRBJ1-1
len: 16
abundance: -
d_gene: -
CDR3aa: CASSPRVDAENTEAFF
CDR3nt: TGTGCCAGCTCACCGCGGGTCGACGCCGAGAACACTGAAGCTTTCTTT

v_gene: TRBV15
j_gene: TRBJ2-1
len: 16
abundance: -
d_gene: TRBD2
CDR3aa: CATSRGLAGGLNEQFF
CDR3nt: TGTGCCACCAGCAGAGGTTTGGCGGGGGGGCTAAATGAGCAGTTCTTC

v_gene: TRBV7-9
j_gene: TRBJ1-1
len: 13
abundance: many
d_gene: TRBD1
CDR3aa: CASSRQGRTEAFF
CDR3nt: TGTGCCAGCAGCAGACAGGGGAGGACTGAAGCTTTCTTT

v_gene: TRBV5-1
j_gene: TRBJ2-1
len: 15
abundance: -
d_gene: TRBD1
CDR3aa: CASSYPGGANNEQFF
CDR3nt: TGCGCCAGCAGCTACCCAGGGGGCGCGAACAATGAGCAGTTCTTC

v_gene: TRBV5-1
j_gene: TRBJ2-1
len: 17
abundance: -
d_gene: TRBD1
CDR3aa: CASSLAGTGLSYNEQFF
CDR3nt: TGCGCCAGCAGCTTGGCCGGGACAGGGCTCTCCTACAATGAGCAGTTCTTC

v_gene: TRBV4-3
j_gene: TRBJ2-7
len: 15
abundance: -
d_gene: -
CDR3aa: CASSQGADPGYEQYF
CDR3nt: TGCGCCAGCAGCCAAGGGGCAGATCCAGGCTACGAGCAGTACTTC

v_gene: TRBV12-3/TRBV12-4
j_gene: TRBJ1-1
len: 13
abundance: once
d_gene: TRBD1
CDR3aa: CASEDRKNTEAFF
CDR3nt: TGTGCCAGCGAGGACAGGAAGAACACTGAAGCTTTCTTT

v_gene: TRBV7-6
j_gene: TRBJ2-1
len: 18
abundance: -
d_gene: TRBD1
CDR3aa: CASSARTGKSLGSNEQFF
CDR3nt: TGTGCCAGCAGCGCACGGACAGGGAAGTCTCTTGGGTCAAATGAGCAGTTCTTC

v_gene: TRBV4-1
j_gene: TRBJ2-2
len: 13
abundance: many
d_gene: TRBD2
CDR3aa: CASSQISGAELFF
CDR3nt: TGCGCCAGCAGCCAAATTAGCGGGGCGGAGCTGTTTTTT

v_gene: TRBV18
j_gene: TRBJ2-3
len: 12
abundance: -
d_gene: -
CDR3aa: CASSADRDTQYF
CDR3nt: TGTGCCAGCTCAGCCGATCGGGATACGCAGTATTTT

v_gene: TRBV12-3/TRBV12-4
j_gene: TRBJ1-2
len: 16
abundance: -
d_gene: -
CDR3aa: CASSNLPSGQSYGYTF
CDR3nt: TGTGCCAGCAGTAATCTCCCCTCAGGGCAGAGTTATGGCTACACCTTC

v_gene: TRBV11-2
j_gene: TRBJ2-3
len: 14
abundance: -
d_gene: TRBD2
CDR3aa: CASSSPGLRRSQYF
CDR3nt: TGTGCCAGCAGCTCCCCGGGACTAAGGAGGTCGCAGTATTTT

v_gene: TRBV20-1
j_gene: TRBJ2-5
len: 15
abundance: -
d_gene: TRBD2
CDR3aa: CSAEAALAPRETQYF
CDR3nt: TGCAGTGCTGAGGCGGCACTAGCGCCGAGGGAGACCCAGTACTTC

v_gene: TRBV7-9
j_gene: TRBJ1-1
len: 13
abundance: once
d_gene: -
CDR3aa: CASSPVGGAEAFF
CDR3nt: TGTGCCAGCAGCCCCGTGGGGGGGGCAGAAGCTTTCTTT

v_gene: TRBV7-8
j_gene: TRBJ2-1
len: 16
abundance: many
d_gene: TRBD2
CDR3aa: CASSLQFAGAYNEQFF
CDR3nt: TGTGCCAGCAGCTTACAGTTCGCGGGGGCCTACAATGAGCAGTTCTTC